This record covers a single T cell receptor beta chain. This clone's antigen is unknown. Base-call qualities are not available, and no considerably larger clone is one nucleotide away. Using the deep immunoSEQ assay, multiplex PCR amplified TCR CDR3 regions from genomic DNA. Extracted genomic DNA from each cell subset was spread evenly across all wells of several immunoSEQ 96-well plates, with each plate serving as a replicate. Each replicate PCR for sorted subsets received about 0.2 ug genomic DNA, equal to around 32,000 T cell genomes. Purified libraries were measured with a Qubit 3.0 fluorometer, size-checked on a Bioanalyzer 2100, and measured again with the KAPA Library Quantification kit. Each immunoSEQ 96-well plate was sequenced on its own single-read 150-cycle Illumina NextSeq 550 flow cell. The paper's processing steps were these. Because only junctional sequences without quality scores were contained in the immunoSEQ output, filtering matching that applied to full-length reads could not be performed. Sequences were annotated with PyIR, a Python wrapper for IgBLAST v1.9, using IMGT germline references to assign V/J genes and CDR3. Reads were filtered out if the reads had weak V/J assignments (E-value above 1e-6), no CDR3, stop codons, out-of-frame junctions, or ambiguous translated residues. V3J clonotypes were defined as sequences sharing an identical inferred V gene, J gene, and CDR3 amino acid sequence. The percentage overlap between two repertoires was calculated by dividing the number of shared unique clonotypes by the size of the smaller repertoire. Three approaches were used to assess repertoire richness: RTK rarefaction, the Chao1 estimator, and Recon v2.1 estimates of unobserved clonotypes. OLGA was used to compute generation probabilities for all TCRbeta clonotypes that the gDNA method yielded from a few donors. TCRdb stores this immuneACCESS table with in-frame sequences only. Part of the clones is absent; in the studies checked, under half of the shortfall reflects unresolved V genes, and no reason is known for the rest. D and trimming were read from the DNA, whereas the V and J calls and clone size are those reported in that table. The sample table records about 800,000 clones; about 96% of these occur just once. The ten largest account for 0.2% to 0.25% of the sample.

This sample is drawn from a study of shared clonotypes between healthy human individuals (dated by TCRdb to 2018 to 2020). Background for the entire study: Three men and two women, aged 18 to 49 years, made up the cohort. For each donor, CD4 naive and CD4 memory were each run on three plates, CD8 naive on two plates, and CD8 memory on one plate. The study deeply sequenced blood TCR repertoires of about 5 healthy adults to estimate repertoire size and the extent of clonotype sharing between individuals. To increase sequencing depth and limit assay-specific biases, TCR repertoire library preparation and sequencing were carried out by different laboratories using diverse techniques. Leukapheresis yielded between about 0.85 and 9 billion PBMCs per donor. Here is what the overall study found, with its caveats: Clonotypes shared by all four sorted-subset donors showed higher generation probabilities than non-shared clonotypes. Pairwise subsampling led to the expectation that sequencing depth would affect the degree of clonotype sharing among donors. Estimated clonotype richness was generally larger for naive than for memory subsets. Across a few donors, about 5% of naive CD4, more than 3% of naive CD8, 2.3% of memory CD4, and 0.4% of memory CD8 clonotypes were shared. Sampling was limited to blood, and TCR repertoires in tissue likely differ from TCR repertoires in blood. Incomplete sequencing was indicated by rarefaction of sorted-subset datasets, despite the large sequencing depth. The small number of donors limited the genetic and exposure-history diversity represented.

The germline V gene encodes CDR1 SGHRS and CDR2 YFSETQ. The junction carries 16 bases between V and J, which are trimmed by 1 base and 5 bases respectively. The CDR3 holds 15 amino acids from the cysteine to the phenylalanine. Left in the record is the CDR3 DNA by itself, 45 bases read in frame from the first base. For the CD8 naive samples, CD45RO-negative cells were positively selected for CCR7, yielding a CD45RA+CCR7+ population from which TemRA cells were excluded. Healthy HIV-negative adults with no recently reported acute infections or vaccinations were included as donors. Every donor was a Caucasian adult living in Nashville, Tennessee, USA. Blood was collected by leukapheresis, and PBMCs were isolated by Ficoll-Histopaque density gradient centrifugation and then cryopreserved in liquid nitrogen vapor phase. Analytical flow cytometry was used to check the purity and quantity of each magnetically sorted T cell population. Each sorted fraction had its genomic DNA isolated and then quantified by UV absorbance on a Nanodrop 2000c.

This TCR derives from a man younger than 45 in good health. Sequencing was done on a sample of naive CD8+ T cells sorted from blood. What this sample's cell subset or site label stands for: CD45RA+CCR7+. The rearranged segments are TRBV5-1 and TRBJ2-7; too little of a D gene remains to name it. The DNA reads TGCGCCAGCAGCTTGACCCACTTAGCTGTCGACGAGCAGTACTTC. This sequence encodes CASSLTHLAVDEQYF.